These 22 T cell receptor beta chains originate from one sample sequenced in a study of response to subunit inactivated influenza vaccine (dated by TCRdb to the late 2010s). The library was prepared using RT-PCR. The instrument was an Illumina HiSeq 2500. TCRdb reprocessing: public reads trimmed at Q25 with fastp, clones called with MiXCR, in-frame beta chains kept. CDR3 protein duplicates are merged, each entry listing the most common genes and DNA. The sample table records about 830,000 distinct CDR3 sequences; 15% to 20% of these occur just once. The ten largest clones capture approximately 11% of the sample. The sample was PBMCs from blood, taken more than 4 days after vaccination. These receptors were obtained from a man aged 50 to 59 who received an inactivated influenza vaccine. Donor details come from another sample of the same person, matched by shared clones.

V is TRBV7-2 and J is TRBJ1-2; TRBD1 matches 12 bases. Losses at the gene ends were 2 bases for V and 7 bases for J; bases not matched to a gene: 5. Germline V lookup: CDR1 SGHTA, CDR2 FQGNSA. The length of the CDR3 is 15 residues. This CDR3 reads CASSLSGTGGVGYTF. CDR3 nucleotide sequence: TGTGCCAGCAGCTTATCGGGGACAGGGGGCGTTGGCTACACCTTC.

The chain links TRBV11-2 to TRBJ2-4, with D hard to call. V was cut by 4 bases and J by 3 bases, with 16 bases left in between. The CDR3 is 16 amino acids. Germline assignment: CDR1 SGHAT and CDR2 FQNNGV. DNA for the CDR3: TGTGCCAGCAGCTCTCCCTGGGGATCCGGCAAAAACATTCAGTACTTC. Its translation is CASSSPWGSGKNIQYF.

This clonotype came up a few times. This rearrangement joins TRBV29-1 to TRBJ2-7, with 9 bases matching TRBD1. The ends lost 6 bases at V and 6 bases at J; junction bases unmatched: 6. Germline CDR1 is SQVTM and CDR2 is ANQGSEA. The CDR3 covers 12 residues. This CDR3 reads CSVVPDRGEQYF. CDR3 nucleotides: TGCAGCGTCGTCCCGGACAGGGGCGAGCAGTACTTC.

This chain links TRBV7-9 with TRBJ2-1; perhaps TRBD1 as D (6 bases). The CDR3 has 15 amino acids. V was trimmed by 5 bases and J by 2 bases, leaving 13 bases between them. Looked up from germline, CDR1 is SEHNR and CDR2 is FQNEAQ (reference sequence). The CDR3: CASSLRGRTYNEQFF. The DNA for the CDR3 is TGTGCCAGCAGCCTCAGGGGCCGGACCTACAATGAGCAGTTCTTC.

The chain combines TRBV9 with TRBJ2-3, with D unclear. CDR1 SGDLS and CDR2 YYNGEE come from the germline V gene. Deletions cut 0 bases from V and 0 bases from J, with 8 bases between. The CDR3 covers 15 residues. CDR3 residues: CASSVGGYSTDTQYF. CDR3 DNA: TGTGCCAGCAGCGTAGGAGGATATAGCACAGATACGCAGTATTTT. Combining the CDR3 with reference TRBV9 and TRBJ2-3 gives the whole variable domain DSGVTQTPKHLITATGQRVTLRCSPRSGDLSVYWYQQSLDQGLQFLIQYYNGEERAKGNILERFSAQQFPDLHSELNLSSLELGDSALYFCASSVGGYSTDTQYFGPGTRLTVL.

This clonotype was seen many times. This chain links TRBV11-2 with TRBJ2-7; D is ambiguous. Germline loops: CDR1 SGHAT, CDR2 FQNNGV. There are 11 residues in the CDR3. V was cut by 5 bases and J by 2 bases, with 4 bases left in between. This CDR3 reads CASSPAYEQYF. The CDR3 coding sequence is TGTGCCAGCAGCCCAGCCTACGAGCAGTACTTC.

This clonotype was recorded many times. The CDR3: CSAGGQGYTGELFF. CDR3 DNA sequence: TGCAGTGCGGGGGGACAGGGCTACACCGGGGAGCTGTTTTTT. V usage is TRBV20-1 and J usage is TRBJ2-2; 9 positions match TRBD1. V lost 6 bases, J lost 3 bases, and 5 bases stayed unmatched. The germline V gene has CDR1 DFQATT and CDR2 SNEGSKA (reference sequence). CDR3 size: 14 residues.

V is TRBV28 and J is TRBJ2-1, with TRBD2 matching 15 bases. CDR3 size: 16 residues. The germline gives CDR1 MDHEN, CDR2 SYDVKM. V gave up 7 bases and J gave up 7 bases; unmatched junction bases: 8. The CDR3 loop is CASTPLGTSGRNEQFF. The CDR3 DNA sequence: TGTGCCAGCACCCCCCTCGGGACTAGCGGGAGGAATGAGCAGTTCTTC.

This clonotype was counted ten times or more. CDR3 loop: CASSSGVSTDTQYF. CDR3 in DNA: TGTGCCAGCAGTAGCGGGGTTTCCACAGATACGCAGTATTTT. The V and J genes are TRBV12-3 or TRBV12-4 and TRBJ2-3, with 7 bases aligning to TRBD2. With 5 bases clipped from V and 2 bases from J, the junction kept 4 bases outside the gene matches. The CDR3 length is 14 residues.

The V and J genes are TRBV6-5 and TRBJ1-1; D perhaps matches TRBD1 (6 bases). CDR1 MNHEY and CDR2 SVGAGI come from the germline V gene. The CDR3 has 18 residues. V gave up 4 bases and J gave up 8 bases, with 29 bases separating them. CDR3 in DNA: TGTGCCAGCAGTTCCCTAAGTTGGGGGGCCCTCCTTAATGAGGAAGCTTTCTTT. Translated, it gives CASSSLSWGALLNEEAFF.

The CDR3 DNA reads as TGTGCCAGCAGCCTTGGACAGGGGGAGAGCTATGGCTACACCTTC. Encoded protein: CASSLGQGESYGYTF. The chain combines TRBV9 with TRBJ1-2, with TRBD1 matching 10 bases. Trimming took 4 bases from V and 4 from J; bases not matched to a gene: 7. CDR1 is SGDLS, CDR2 YYNGEE, per germline. The CDR3 runs to 15 residues.

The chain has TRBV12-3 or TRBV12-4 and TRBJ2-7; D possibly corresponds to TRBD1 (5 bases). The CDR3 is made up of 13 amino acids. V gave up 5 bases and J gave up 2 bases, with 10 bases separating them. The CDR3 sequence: CASSPDTAYEQYF. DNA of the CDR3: TGTGCCAGCAGTCCGGACACGGCCTACGAGCAGTACTTC.

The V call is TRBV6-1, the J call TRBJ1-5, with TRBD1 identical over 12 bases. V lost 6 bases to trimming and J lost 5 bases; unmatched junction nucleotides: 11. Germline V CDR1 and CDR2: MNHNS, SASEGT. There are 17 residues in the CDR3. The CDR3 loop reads CASSLSKGQGAHQPQHF. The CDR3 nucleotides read TGTGCCAGCAGCCTGTCAAAGGGACAGGGGGCCCATCAGCCCCAGCATTTT.

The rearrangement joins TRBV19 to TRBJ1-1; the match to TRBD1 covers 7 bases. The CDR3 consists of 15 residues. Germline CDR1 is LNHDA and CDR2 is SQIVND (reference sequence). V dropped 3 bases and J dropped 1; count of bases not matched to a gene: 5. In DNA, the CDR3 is TGTGCCAGTAGTATTTTGCACAGGGGGAACACTGAAGCTTTCTTT. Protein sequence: CASSILHRGNTEAFF.

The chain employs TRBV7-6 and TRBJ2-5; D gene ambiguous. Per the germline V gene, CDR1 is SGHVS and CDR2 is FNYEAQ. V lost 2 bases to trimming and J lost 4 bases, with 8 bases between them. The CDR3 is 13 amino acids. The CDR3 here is CASSLSYRETQYF. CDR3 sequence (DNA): TGTGCCAGCAGCTTAAGCTATAGAGAGACCCAGTACTTC. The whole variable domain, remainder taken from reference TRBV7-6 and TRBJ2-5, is GAGVSQSPRYKVTKRGQDVALRCDPISGHVSLYWYRQALGQGPEFLTYFNYEAQQDKSGLPNDRFSAERPEGSISTLTIQRTEQRDSAMYRCASSLSYRETQYFGPGTRLLVL.

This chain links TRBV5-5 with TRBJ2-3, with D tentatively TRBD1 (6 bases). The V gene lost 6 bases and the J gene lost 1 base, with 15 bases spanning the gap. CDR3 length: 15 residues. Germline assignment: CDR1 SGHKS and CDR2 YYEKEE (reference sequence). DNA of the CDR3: TGTGCCAGCAACATACTGGACAGAGGCACAGATACGCAGTATTTT. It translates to CASNILDRGTDTQYF.

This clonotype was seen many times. The DNA of the CDR3 is TGCGCCAGCAGCTCGACTAGCGGGGGGCTGGATACGCAGTATTTT. This encodes CASSSTSGGLDTQYF. The rearrangement joins TRBV5-1 to TRBJ2-3; 13 bases line up with TRBD2. Germline V gene data show CDR1 as SGHRS and CDR2 as YFSETQ. CDR3 length: 15 residues. Trimming cost V 3 bases and J 6 bases; bases outside gene matches: 4.

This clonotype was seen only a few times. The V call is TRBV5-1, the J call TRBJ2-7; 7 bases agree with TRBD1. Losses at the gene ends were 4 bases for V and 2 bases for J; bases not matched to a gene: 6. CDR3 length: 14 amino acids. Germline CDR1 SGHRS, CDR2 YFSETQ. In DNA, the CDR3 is TGCGCCAGCAGCCCGAGGGACAGCACCTACGAGCAGTACTTC. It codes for CASSPRDSTYEQYF.

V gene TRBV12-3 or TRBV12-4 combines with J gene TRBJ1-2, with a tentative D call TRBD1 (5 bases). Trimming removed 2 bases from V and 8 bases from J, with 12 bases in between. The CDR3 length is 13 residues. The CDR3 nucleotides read TGTGCCAGCAGTTTACCGGGACTTTTAGGCTACACCTTC. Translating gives CASSLPGLLGYTF.

The CDR3 protein is CASSQTAGTLSGNTIYF. CDR3 coding DNA: TGCGCCAGCAGCCAAACAGCGGGGACGCTCTCTGGAAACACCATATATTTT. The chain couples TRBV4-3 to TRBJ1-3; D is possibly TRBD1 (5 bases). The V end was cut by 2 bases, the J end by 0 bases, with 14 bases between. CDR3 length equals 17 residues. Per germline, CDR1 LGHNA and CDR2 YSLEER.

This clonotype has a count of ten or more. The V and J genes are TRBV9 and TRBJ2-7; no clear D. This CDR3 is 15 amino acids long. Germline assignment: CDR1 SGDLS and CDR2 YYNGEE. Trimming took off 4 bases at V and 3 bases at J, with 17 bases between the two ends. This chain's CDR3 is CASSPRSTAIYEQYF. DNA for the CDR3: TGTGCCAGCAGCCCCCGGTCCACGGCAATCTACGAGCAGTACTTC.

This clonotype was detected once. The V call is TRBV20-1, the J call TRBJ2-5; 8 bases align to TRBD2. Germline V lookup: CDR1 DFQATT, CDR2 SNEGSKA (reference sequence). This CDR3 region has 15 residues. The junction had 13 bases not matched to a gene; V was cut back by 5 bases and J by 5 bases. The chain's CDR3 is CSAQIAGHSRETQYF. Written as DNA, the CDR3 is TGCAGTGCTCAAATAGCGGGGCATTCGAGGGAGACCCAGTACTTC.